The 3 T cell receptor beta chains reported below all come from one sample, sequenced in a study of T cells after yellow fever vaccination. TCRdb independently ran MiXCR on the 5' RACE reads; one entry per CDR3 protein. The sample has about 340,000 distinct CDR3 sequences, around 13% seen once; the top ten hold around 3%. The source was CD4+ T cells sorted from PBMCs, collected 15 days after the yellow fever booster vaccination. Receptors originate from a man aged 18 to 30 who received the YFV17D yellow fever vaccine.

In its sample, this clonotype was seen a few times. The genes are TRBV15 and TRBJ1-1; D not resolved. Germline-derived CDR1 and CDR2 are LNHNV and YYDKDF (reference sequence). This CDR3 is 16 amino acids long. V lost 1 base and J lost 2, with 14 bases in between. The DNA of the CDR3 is TGTGCCACCAGCAGAGGTGGAGGGCTGCGTAACACTGAAGCTTTCTTT. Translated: CATSRGGGLRNTEAFF.

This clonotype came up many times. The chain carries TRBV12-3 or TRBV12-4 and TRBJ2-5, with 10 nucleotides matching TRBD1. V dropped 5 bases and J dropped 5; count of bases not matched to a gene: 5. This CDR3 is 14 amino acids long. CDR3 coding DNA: TGTGCCAGCAGTACGACAGGGGGCGGGGAGACCCAGTACTTC. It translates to CASSTTGGGETQYF.

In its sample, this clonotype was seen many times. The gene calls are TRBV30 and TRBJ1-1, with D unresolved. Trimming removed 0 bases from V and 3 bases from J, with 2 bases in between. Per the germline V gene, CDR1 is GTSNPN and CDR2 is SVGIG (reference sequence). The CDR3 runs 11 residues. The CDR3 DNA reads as TGTGCCTGGAGTGTCTACACTGAAGCTTTCTTT. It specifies CAWSVYTEAFF.